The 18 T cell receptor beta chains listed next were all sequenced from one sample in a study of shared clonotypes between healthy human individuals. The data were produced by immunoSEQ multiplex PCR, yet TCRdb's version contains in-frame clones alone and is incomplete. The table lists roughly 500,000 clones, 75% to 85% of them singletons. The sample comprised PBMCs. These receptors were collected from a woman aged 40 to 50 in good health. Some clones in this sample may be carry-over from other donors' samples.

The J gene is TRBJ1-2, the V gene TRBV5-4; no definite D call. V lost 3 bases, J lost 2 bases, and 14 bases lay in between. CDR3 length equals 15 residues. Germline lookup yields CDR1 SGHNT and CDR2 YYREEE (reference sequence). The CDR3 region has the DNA TGTGCCAGCAGCTCCGACCCCTTAGCCAACTATGGCTACACCTTC. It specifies CASSSDPLANYGYTF.

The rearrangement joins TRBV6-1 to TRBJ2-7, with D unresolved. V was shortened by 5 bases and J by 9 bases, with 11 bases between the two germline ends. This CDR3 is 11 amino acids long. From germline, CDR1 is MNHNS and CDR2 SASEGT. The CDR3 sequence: CASSSGFGQYF. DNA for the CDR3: TGTGCCAGCAGTTCCGGTTTTGGGCAGTACTTC.

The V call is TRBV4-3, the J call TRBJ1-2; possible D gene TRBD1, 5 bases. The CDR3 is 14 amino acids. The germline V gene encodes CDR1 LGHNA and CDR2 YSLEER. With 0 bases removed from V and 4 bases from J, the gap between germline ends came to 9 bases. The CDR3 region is CASSQDQGLYGYTF. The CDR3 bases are TGCGCCAGCAGCCAAGATCAGGGACTCTATGGCTACACCTTC.

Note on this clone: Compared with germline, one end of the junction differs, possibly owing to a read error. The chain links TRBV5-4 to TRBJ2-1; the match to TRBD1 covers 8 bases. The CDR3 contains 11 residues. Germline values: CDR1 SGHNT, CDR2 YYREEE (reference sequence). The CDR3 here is CASSAQGAIIF. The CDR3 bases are TGTGCCAGCAGCGCTCAGGGGGCTATAATCTTC.

The CDR3 loop is CASANTEAFF. The CDR3 nucleotides read TGTGCCAGTGCGAACACTGAAGCTTTCTTT. J is TRBJ1-1 and V is TRBV11-1; D is ambiguous. Germline lookup yields CDR1 SGHAT and CDR2 FQDESV (reference sequence). Trimming took off 9 bases at V and 1 base at J, with 3 bases between the two ends. The CDR3 spans 10 residues.

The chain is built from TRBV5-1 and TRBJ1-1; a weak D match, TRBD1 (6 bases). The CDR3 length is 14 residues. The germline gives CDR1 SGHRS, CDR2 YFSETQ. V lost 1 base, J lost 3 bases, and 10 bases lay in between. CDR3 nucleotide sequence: TGCGCCAGCAGCTTGATAGGGGGGGACACTGAAGCTTTCTTT. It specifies CASSLIGGDTEAFF.

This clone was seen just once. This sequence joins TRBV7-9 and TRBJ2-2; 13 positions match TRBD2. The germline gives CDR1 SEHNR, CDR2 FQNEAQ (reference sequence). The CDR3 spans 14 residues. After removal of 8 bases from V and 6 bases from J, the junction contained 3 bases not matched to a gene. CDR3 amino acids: CASGTSGTPGELFF. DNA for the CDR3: TGTGCCAGCGGGACTAGCGGGACCCCCGGGGAGCTGTTTTTT.

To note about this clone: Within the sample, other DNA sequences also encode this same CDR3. The chain's CDR3 is CASSSTGNTEAFF. DNA of the CDR3: TGTGCCAGCAGCTCTACAGGAAACACTGAAGCTTTCTTT. This chain connects TRBV7-3 to TRBJ1-1; TRBD1 might be the D (5 bases). The V gene's germline CDR1 is SGHTA and CDR2 FQGTGA. The CDR3 is 13 amino acids. V lost 4 bases and J 2 bases, leaving 8 bases between the germline ends. The full variable domain, rest sourced from reference TRBV7-3 and TRBJ1-1, is GAGVSQTPSNKVTEKGKYVELRCDPISGHTALYWYRQSLGQGPEFLIYFQGTGAADDSGLPNDRFFAVRPEGSVSTLKIQRTERGDSAVYLCASSSTGNTEAFFGQGTRLTVV.

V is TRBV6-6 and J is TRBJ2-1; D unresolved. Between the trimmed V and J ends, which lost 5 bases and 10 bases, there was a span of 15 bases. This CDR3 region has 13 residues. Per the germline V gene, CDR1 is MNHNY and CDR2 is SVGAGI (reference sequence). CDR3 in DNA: TGTGCCAGCAGTCACCCCGTGGTACAGGAGCAGTTCTTC. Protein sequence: CASSHPVVQEQFF.

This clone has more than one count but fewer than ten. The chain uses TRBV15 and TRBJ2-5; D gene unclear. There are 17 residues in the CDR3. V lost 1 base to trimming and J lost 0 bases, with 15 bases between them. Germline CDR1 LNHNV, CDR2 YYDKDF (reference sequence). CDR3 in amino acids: CATSRVWPATYQETQYF. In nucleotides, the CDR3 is TGTGCCACCAGCAGAGTGTGGCCAGCAACGTACCAAGAGACCCAGTACTTC.

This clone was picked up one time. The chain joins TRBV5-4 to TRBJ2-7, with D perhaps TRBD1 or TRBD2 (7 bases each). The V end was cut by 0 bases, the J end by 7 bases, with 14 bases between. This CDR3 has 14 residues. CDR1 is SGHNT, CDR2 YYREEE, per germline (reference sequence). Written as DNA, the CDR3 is TGTGCCAGCAGCTTGGTGGGGCAGGGGGGGGAGCAGTACTTC. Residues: CASSLVGQGGEQYF.

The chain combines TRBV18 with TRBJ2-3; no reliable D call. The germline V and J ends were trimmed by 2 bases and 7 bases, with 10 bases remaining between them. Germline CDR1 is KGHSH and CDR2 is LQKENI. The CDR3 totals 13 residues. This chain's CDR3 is CASSPTKENTQYF. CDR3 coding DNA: TGTGCCAGCTCACCAACCAAGGAGAATACGCAGTATTTT.

The CDR3 nucleotides are TGTGCCAGCAGTGATAGCGGGACAGTCTATGGCTACACCTTC. This sequence encodes CASSDSGTVYGYTF. The J gene is TRBJ1-2, the V gene TRBV28; 7 bases match TRBD1. The J segment lost 4 bases and the V segment lost 5 bases, leaving 7 bases of the junction unmatched. There are 14 residues in the CDR3. CDR1 is MDHEN and CDR2 is SYDVKM in the germline V gene.

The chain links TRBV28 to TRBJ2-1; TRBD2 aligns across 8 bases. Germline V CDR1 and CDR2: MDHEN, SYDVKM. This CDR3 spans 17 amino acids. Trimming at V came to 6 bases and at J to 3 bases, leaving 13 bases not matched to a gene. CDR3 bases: TGTGCCAGCAGGCCCCGGCGGGAGGTCGGTGGCTACAATGAGCAGTTCTTC. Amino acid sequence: CASRPRREVGGYNEQFF. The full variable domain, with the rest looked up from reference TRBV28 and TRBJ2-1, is DVKVTQSSRYLVKRTGEKVFLECVQDMDHENMFWYRQDPGLGLRLIYFSYDVKMKEKGDIPEGYSVSREKKERFSLILESASTNQTSMYLCASRPRREVGGYNEQFFGPGTRLTVL.

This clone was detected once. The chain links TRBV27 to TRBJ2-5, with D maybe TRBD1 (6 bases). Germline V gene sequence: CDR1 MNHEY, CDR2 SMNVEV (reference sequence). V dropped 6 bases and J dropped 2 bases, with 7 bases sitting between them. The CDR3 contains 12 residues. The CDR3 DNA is TGTGCCAGCAGGAGGGGGCAAGAGACCCAGTACTTC. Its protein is CASRRGQETQYF.

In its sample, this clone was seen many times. The DNA for the CDR3 is TGTGCCAGCAGCTTAGGGGCCAGTTCACCCCTCCACTTT. Protein sequence: CASSLGASSPLHF. The V and J genes are TRBV7-2 and TRBJ1-6; D gene unclear. The V gene lost 1 base and the J gene lost 9 bases, with 7 bases spanning the gap. The length of the CDR3 is 13 residues. Per the germline V gene, CDR1 is SGHTA and CDR2 is FQGNSA.

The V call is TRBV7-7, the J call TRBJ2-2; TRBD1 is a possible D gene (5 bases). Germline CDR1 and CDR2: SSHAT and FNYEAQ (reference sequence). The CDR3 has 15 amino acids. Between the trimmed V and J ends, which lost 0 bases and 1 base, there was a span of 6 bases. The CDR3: CASSLAQGNTGELFF. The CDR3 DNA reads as TGTGCCAGCAGCTTAGCGCAGGGGAACACCGGGGAGCTGTTTTTT.

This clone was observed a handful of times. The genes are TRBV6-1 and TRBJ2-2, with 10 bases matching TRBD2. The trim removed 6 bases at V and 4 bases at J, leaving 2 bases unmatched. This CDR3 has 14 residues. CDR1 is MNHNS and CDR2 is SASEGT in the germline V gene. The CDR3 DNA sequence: TGTGCCAGCAGACTAGCGGGAAGCACCGGGGAGCTGTTTTTT. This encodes CASRLAGSTGELFF.